Below are 6 T cell receptor beta chains sequenced from a single sample in a study of tumor and adjacent non-tumor tissue in lung cancer. Three rounds of nested PCR, following a modified ARM-PCR protocol, produced the TCRbeta library. Using its own MiXCR run on the multiplex PCR reads, TCRdb lists one record per CDR3 protein. The data show around 76,000 distinct CDR3 sequences, with 76% seen just once and around 38% held by the top ten. This sample's RNA came from whole unsorted tissue. More than 3 cm separated this lung sample from the edge of the tumor. Sequencing used distant non-tumor lung tissue. These TCRs come from a man aged 70 or older with non-small cell lung cancer.

This clonotype was recorded only once. The rearrangement links TRBV6-6 to TRBJ1-2, with D perhaps matching TRBD1 (6 bases). Trimming removed 9 bases at V and 10 bases at J, with 24 bases between. Germline-derived CDR1 and CDR2 are MNHNY and SVGAGI (reference sequence). The CDR3 is 14 amino acids. The CDR3 spells CARSPRQVSRLYTF. DNA for the CDR3: TGTGCCAGGAGCCCTAGACAGGTCTCAAGGCTCTACACCTTC.

About this clonotype: One end of the junction fails to match germline, which may point to a read error. The chain carries TRBV7-3 and TRBJ2-3, with D perhaps TRBD2 (6 bases). The CDR3 consists of 14 residues. The germline V gene has CDR1 SGHTA and CDR2 FQGTGA. CDR3 region: CTSTIAEGTDTQYF. The CDR3 DNA reads as TGTACCAGCACAATAGCGGAGGGCACAGATACGCAGTATTTT. Combining the CDR3 with reference TRBV7-3 and TRBJ2-3 gives the whole variable domain GAGVSQTPSNKVTEKGKYVELRCDPISGHTALYWYRQSLGQGPEFLIYFQGTGAADDSGLPNDRFFAVRPEGSVSTLKIQRTERGDSAVYLCTSTIAEGTDTQYFGPGTRLTVL.

This clonotype was counted ten times or more. The chain joins TRBV29-1 to TRBJ2-5; D may be TRBD1 (6 bases). The CDR3 sequence is 13 residues long. Looked up from germline, CDR1 is SQVTM and CDR2 is ANQGSEA. The V and J ends lost 2 bases and 4 bases respectively, with 11 bases between them. CDR3 nucleotide sequence: TGCAGCGTTGAACCAGACAGGATAGAGACCCAGTACTTC. Its translation: CSVEPDRIETQYF.

In the case of this clonotype: Its ends do not fully match the called genes, so a read error is possible. The CDR3 here is CVIGREINGQFF. The CDR3 DNA reads as TGTGTCATCGGGCGGGAGATCAATGGGCAGTTCTTC. The chain couples TRBV10-3 to TRBJ2-1; 7 bases align to TRBD2. The length of the CDR3 is 12 residues. CDR1 and CDR2 from the germline V gene are ENHRY and SYGVKD.

As for this clonotype: The CDR3 does not end in the conserved phenylalanine or tryptophan, so this is likely a read error. This rearrangement joins TRBV11-3 to TRBJ1-1; 7 bases line up with TRBD1. Germline V gene sequence: CDR1 SGHNT, CDR2 YENEEA. This CDR3 is 16 amino acids long. CDR3 bases: TGTGCCAGGAGCTTCCGGGACAGAAACCTGAACACTGAAGCTTTCTGT. Protein: CARSFRDRNLNTEAFC.

On this clonotype: A read error may account for a junction end that differs from germline. The V gene is TRBV11-2, the J gene TRBJ2-5, with 7 bases aligning to TRBD1. Germline V CDR1 and CDR2: SGHAT, FQNNGV. The CDR3 spans 15 residues. The CDR3 sequence: CDSSPGTVVQETQYF. The DNA for the CDR3 is TGTGACAGCAGCCCGGGGACAGTTGTACAAGAGACCCAGTACTTC. The variable domain in full, completed from reference TRBV11-2 and TRBJ2-5, reads EAGVAQSPRYKIIEKRQSVAFWCNPISGHATLYWYQQILGQGPKLLIQFQNNGVVDDSQLPKDRFSAERLKGVDSTLKIQPAKLEDSAVYLCDSSPGTVVQETQYFGPGTRLLVL.